Presented here are 15 T cell receptor delta chains from one specimen sequenced in a study of γδ T cells in repeated Plasmodium falciparum infection. TCRdb re-called the multiplex PCR reads using CATT. The table records some 100,000 delta-chain clones, 1.4% of them present only once. Bulk repertoires came from Vgamma9/Vdelta2+ or Vdelta2-negative gammadelta T cells flow-sorted from PBMC. Specimen: gamma-delta T cells from blood. The receptors shown here come from a pool of human donors (malaria-infected and uninfected, not separated).

With respect to this clone: One base separates it from a far larger clone, so it is likely a read error. This specimen includes other DNA sequences encoding the same CDR3. This rearrangement joins TRDV1 to TRDJ1; TRDD3 matches 13 bases. The J gene, absent from TCRdb, was called here by matching the DNA to germline. Germline loops: CDR1 TSWWSYY, CDR2 QGS. CDR3 length: 23 amino acids. The CDR3 nucleotides read TGTGCTCTAGGGGAACCCCCTGGCTCCTACTGGGGGATACGCCGAATTGATGCCGATAAACTCATCTTT. It is translated as CALGEPPGSYWGIRRIDADKLIF.

As concerns this clone: It is likely a read error: a sequence one base away is far more abundant. Other DNA sequences within the sample encode an identical CDR3. The chain is built from TRDV2 and TRDJ1; TRDD3 agrees at 7 bases. The junction had 5 bases not matched to a gene; V was cut back by 3 bases and J by 2 bases. The CDR3 totals 14 residues. Germline V gene sequence: CDR1 GEAIGNYY, CDR2 EKD. CDR3 nucleotide sequence: TGTGCCTGTGACCCGCTGGGGGGTACCGATAAACTCATCTTT. Translated, it gives CACDPLGGTDKLIF.

In its sample, this clone was seen a few times. A far larger clone is only one base removed, so a read error is likely. This specimen includes other DNA sequences encoding the same CDR3. In DNA, the CDR3 is TGTGCCTGTGACACCGGTACCGGGGGATACACCGATAAACTCATCTTT. Translating it yields CACDTGTGGYTDKLIF. The genes are TRDV2 and TRDJ1; 7 bases are a match to TRDD3. The J gene, left out of TCRdb, was set here by checking the DNA against germline. In germline, CDR1 is GEAIGNYY, CDR2 EKD. V was pared by 0 bases and J by 0 bases, with 6 bases of the junction left unmatched. The CDR3 has 16 residues.

In its sample, this clone was seen many times. This chain joins TRDV1 and TRDJ1; perhaps TRDD2 as D (7 bases). CDR3 length: 23 residues. Germline V lookup: CDR1 TSWWSYY, CDR2 QGS. V shed 3 bases and J shed 3 bases, with 38 bases lying between them. The CDR3 coding sequence is TGTGCTCTTGGGGACCGCCTTTCCTACGCCCTTACTGGGTATGGACGGAGGTCCGATAAACTCATCTTT. Its protein is CALGDRLSYALTGYGRRSDKLIF.

This clone was counted only a few times. A far bigger clonotype differs at one base, so this is likely a read error. The identical CDR3 is also encoded by other nucleotide sequences in the sample. The J gene is uncalled and the V gene is TRDV1; the table's D call, TRDD3, has no DNA check behind it. The CDR3 has 21 amino acids. CDR1 TSWWSYY and CDR2 QGS come from the germline V gene. Here the CDR3 reads CALGIEIPLRRSGGYAPRLIF. CDR3 bases: TGTGCTCTTGGTATAGAAATCCCACTTCGGCGTAGTGGGGGATACGCGCCAAGGCTCATCTTT.

In the case of this clone: A far bigger clonotype differs at one base, so this is likely a read error. This same CDR3 is encoded by further DNA sequences in the sample. CDR3 DNA sequence: TGTGCCTTTAAACCCCAGTACTGGGGGATCACCGATAAGCTCATCTTT. Translating gives CAFKPQYWGITDKLIF. The V segment is TRDV3, and no J call was made; the table calls TRDD3, which could not be checked here. This CDR3 is 16 amino acids long. The germline CDR1 and CDR2 sequences are TVYSNPD and GDNSRS (reference sequence).

To note about this clone: A single base is all that separates this from a far larger clone, so a read error is likely. The sample carries other DNA sequences with the same CDR3. The gene calls are TRDV1 and TRDJ1, with D possibly being TRDD2 or TRDD3 (5 bases each). TCRdb lists no J gene, so it was determined here by aligning the DNA to germline. Trimming shortened V by 5 bases and J by 6 bases, and 40 bases separated the two germline ends. The germline V gene has CDR1 TSWWSYY and CDR2 QGS. The length of the CDR3 is 22 residues. The CDR3 is CALGFHLHLREGVGSSGYKLIF. The DNA of the CDR3 is TGTGCTCTTGGGTTCCACCTCCACCTACGGGAGGGGGTTGGCTCCAGCGGTTATAAACTCATCTTT.

In regard to this clone: TCRdb's listed protein matches a much larger clone and diverges from this DNA's translation at residue 10, likely through a read error; the protein shown comes from the DNA. The chain joins TRDV2 to TRDJ3; 8 bases fit TRDD3. Here the J gene was assigned by germline matching of the DNA, as TCRdb has none. The CDR3 runs 20 residues. CDR1 GEAIGNYY and CDR2 EKD come from the germline V gene. V lost 3 bases, J lost 0 bases, and 12 bases stayed unmatched. DNA for the CDR3: TGTGCCTGTGACCGCGTAGTGGGGGATGCGCTCTCCTGGGACACCCGACAGATGTTTTTC. Its translation is CACDRVVGDALSWDTRQMFF.

With regard to this clone: The amino acid sequence in TCRdb belongs to a much larger clone and departs from this DNA's translation at residue 16, likely a sequencing read error; the sequence shown is translated from the DNA. This chain uses TRDV1 with TRDJ1, with D possibly being TRDD2 (5 bases). The V gene's germline CDR1 is TSWWSYY and CDR2 QGS. This CDR3 region has 17 residues. CDR3 loop: CALGAFFLGSHTDKLTF. Written as DNA, the CDR3 is TGTGCTCTTGGAGCCTTTTTCCTCGGGTCCCACACCGATAAACTCACCTTT.

This clone was seen many times. Other DNA sequences of this sample code for an identical CDR3. CDR3 bases: TGTGCTCTTGGGAACTGCCCTAGGGGGATACGCACCGATAAACTCATCTTT. It translates to CALGNCPRGIRTDKLIF. The rearrangement joins TRDV1 to TRDJ1; TRDD3 matches 10 bases. Trimming removed 5 bases from V and 1 base from J; junction bases left unmatched: 10. This CDR3 is built from 17 residues. Germline CDR1 reads TSWWSYY; CDR2 reads QGS.

This clone has a handful of counts. TCRdb's listed protein matches a much larger clone and diverges from this DNA's translation at residue 5, likely through a read error; the protein shown comes from the DNA. V usage is TRDV1 and J usage is TRDJ1, with 9 bases identical to TRDD3. The J gene is absent in TCRdb and was assigned here via DNA matching to germline. V gave up 4 bases and J gave up 0 bases; unmatched junction bases: 24. This CDR3 is built from 22 residues. Germline-derived CDR1 and CDR2 are TSWWSYY and QGS. CDR3 loop: CALGGSANLRGGYLRYTDKLIF. CDR3 coding DNA: TGTGCTCTTGGGGGATCCGCAAACTTGCGCGGGGGATACCTACGGTACACCGATAAACTCATCTTT.

Notes on this clone: For this DNA, TCRdb reports the protein of a much larger clone, which diverges at residue 9, most likely from a read error; the protein presented here is translated directly from the DNA. This chain connects TRDV2 to TRDJ3; D might be TRDD3 (5 bases). The CDR3 sequence is 21 residues long. Germline V gene sequence: CDR1 GEAIGNYY, CDR2 EKD. V lost 0 bases, J lost 1 base, and 21 bases lay in between. DNA for the CDR3: TGTGCCTGTGACACCGTTGATGGGGAATCCTTATATTCCTGGGACACCCGACAGATGTTTTTC. Amino acids: CACDTVDGESLYSWDTRQMFF.

Note on this clone: The amino acid sequence in TCRdb belongs to a much larger clone and departs from this DNA's translation at residue 11, likely a sequencing read error; the sequence shown is translated from the DNA. V gene TRDV2 combines with J gene TRDJ2; 10 nucleotides align to TRDD3. Since TCRdb gives no J gene, matching the DNA to germline was used here to assign it. V dropped 0 bases and J dropped 6; count of bases not matched to a gene: 6. Germline V lookup: CDR1 GEAIGNYY, CDR2 EKD. This CDR3 is 16 amino acids long. The CDR3 reads CACDTGGIRGAAQLFF. The CDR3 DNA reads TGTGCCTGTGACACCGGGGGGATACGAGGGGCAGCACAACTCTTCTTT.

Concerning this clone: This DNA's translation differs at residue 12 from TCRdb's protein, which comes from a much larger clone; a read error is likely, and the protein shown is translated from the DNA. The chain uses TRDV1 and TRDJ1; D may be TRDD3 (9 bases). Germline loops: CDR1 TSWWSYY, CDR2 QGS. This CDR3 spans 19 amino acids. V lost 8 bases and J 2 bases, leaving 30 bases between the germline ends. CDR3 amino acids: CALLFLRCTGGHSTDKLIF. DNA for the CDR3: TGTGCTCTTCTCTTCCTACGATGTACTGGGGGACACTCTACCGATAAACTCATCTTT.

This clone was seen a few times. This is likely an artifact of a read error, given a far larger clone one base away. At the DNA level, this CDR3 is encoded by other sequences in the same sample as well. The chain carries TRAV38-2/DV8 and TRDJ1; 7 bases are a match to TRDD2. TCRdb carries no J gene annotation; the J gene was assigned here by matching the DNA with germline. This CDR3 has 22 residues. Germline CDR1 is TSESDYY and CDR2 is QEAYKQQN. The V gene end was trimmed by 1 base and the J gene end by 0 bases; junction bases not matched to a gene: 24. CDR3 nucleotide sequence: TGTGCTTATAGGAGCCTAACCTTCCTGGAAGAAGGACTAGGGGTGTACACCGATAAACTCATCTTT. It yields the protein CAYRSLTFLEEGLGVYTDKLIF.